This TCR beta chain came from a study of cytomegalovirus exposure and HLA in healthy donors. Study-wide results and limits: A later examination showed that TCR association rates differed by HLA locus, with DRB1 most and HLA-C fewest.

On this clone: Its specificity is unknown.

This PCR relied on a set of 60 Vbeta primers and 13 Jbeta primers. Here immunoSEQ multiplex PCR was the method, and the copy in TCRdb shows in-frame clones only, minus some. Counted here are tens of thousands of clones, about 66% occurring once; the ten biggest clones make up about 22%. Germline assignment: CDR1 MDHEN and CDR2 SYDVKM. The germline V and J ends were trimmed by 5 bases and 5 bases, with 16 bases remaining between them. This CDR3 spans 15 amino acids. Source material: PBMCs. The genes are TRBV28 and TRBJ2-4; TRBD1 might be the D (6 bases). The TCR comes from a woman in her fifties or sixties in good health and CMV-seropositive. CDR3 sequence reads: CASSLPQGNENIQYF. The CDR3 DNA reads as TGTGCCAGCAGTCTCCCACAGGGTAATGAAAACATTCAGTACTTC.